The 21 T cell receptor beta chains in this list originate from one sample, sequenced in a study of T cell responses to AZD1222 COVID-19 vaccine. Measured with immunoSEQ multiplex PCR; TCRdb has only the in-frame clones, and not every one. The sample holds more than 100,000 clones, 90% to 95% seen once. The sequencing here drew on peripheral blood, taken on day 0 of AZD1222 vaccination. The source of these receptors is an adult in good health.

This chain uses TRBV11-3 with TRBJ2-5; D may match TRBD1 or TRBD2 (5 bases each). The CDR3 sequence is 14 residues long. V was cut by 1 base and J by 4 bases, with 10 bases left in between. Germline V gene sequence: CDR1 SGHNT, CDR2 YENEEA. CDR3 sequence reads: CASSLGGAGETQYF. CDR3 DNA: TGTGCCAGCAGCTTAGGAGGGGCTGGAGAGACCCAGTACTTC.

The chain combines TRBV10-3 with TRBJ1-1, with 7 bases identical to TRBD1. J lost 3 bases, V lost 6 bases, and 7 bases had no gene match. The CDR3 contains 14 residues. Germline-derived CDR1 and CDR2 are ENHRY and SYGVKD. The DNA for the CDR3 is TGTGCCATCAGCCAACAGGGGAAGGACACTGAAGCTTTCTTT. Its protein product is CAISQQGKDTEAFF.

This clone was seen just once. The V gene is TRBV13, the J gene TRBJ1-6; TRBD1 matches 10 bases. CDR3 size: 16 residues. V trimming: 5 bases; J trimming: 7 bases; junction bases outside the gene matches: 8. Germline loops: CDR1 PRHDT, CDR2 FYEKMQ (reference sequence). The CDR3 loop reads CASSRQGARENSPLHF. In DNA form, the CDR3 reads TGTGCCAGCAGCCGACAGGGGGCTCGCGAAAATTCACCCCTCCACTTT.

The chain combines TRBV4-2 with TRBJ2-7, with TRBD1 matching over 9 bases. Unmatched junction bases numbered 10, after V lost 4 bases and J lost 3 bases. This CDR3 comprises 16 residues. Germline assignment: CDR1 LGHNA and CDR2 YNFKEQ. The CDR3 DNA follows: TGTGCCAGCAGCCTTGCATTTGGGACAGGGTACTACGAGCAGTACTTC. It is translated as CASSLAFGTGYYEQYF.

The chain joins TRBV3-1 (or the pseudogene TRBV3-2) to TRBJ2-7; D gene unclear. Germline V gene data show CDR1 as LGHDT and CDR2 as YNNKEL (reference sequence). V was cut by 0 bases and J by 3 bases, with 9 bases left in between. CDR3 size: 14 residues. The CDR3 DNA is TGTGCCAGCAGCCAAGACCCCTCACTCTACGAGCAGTACTTC. Translating it yields CASSQDPSLYEQYF.

The chain carries TRBV6-5 and TRBJ1-2; TRBD1 matches 11 bases. The trim removed 5 bases at V and 6 bases at J, leaving 2 bases unmatched. CDR3 size: 13 residues. The germline V gene encodes CDR1 MNHEY and CDR2 SVGAGI. This chain's CDR3 is CASSRDRGDGYTF. CDR3 nucleotides: TGTGCCAGCAGTCGGGACAGGGGGGATGGCTACACCTTC.

The chain links TRBV5-6 to TRBJ2-1, with 12 bases that match TRBD2. J gave up 10 bases and V 0 bases, and 5 bases lay outside the gene matches. The germline V gene has CDR1 SGHDT and CDR2 YYEEEE. This CDR3 is built from 15 residues. CDR3 coding DNA: TGTGCCAGCAGCTTGGGGCTAGCGGGGGGGCTAGAGCAGTTCTTC. Amino acids: CASSLGLAGGLEQFF. The whole variable domain, remainder taken from reference TRBV5-6 and TRBJ2-1, is DAGVTQSPTHLIKTRGQQVTLRCSPKSGHDTVSWYQQALGQGPQFIFQYYEEEERQRGNFPDRFSGHQFPNYSSELNVNALLLGDSALYLCASSLGLAGGLEQFFGPGTRLTVL.

The CDR3 loop is CASGGGQGLAGELFF. CDR3 DNA: TGTGCCAGCGGTGGAGGACAGGGCCTCGCCGGGGAGCTGTTTTTT. This chain links TRBV3-1 (or the pseudogene TRBV3-2) with TRBJ2-2; 8 nucleotides match TRBD1. The CDR3 runs to 15 residues. Germline trimming cut 8 bases from V and 6 bases from J; bases unmatched to any gene: 11. Germline loops: CDR1 LGHDT, CDR2 YNNKEL (reference sequence).

This clone came up once. The J gene is TRBJ1-1, the V gene TRBV7-2; TRBD1 is a possible D gene (6 bases). The length of the CDR3 is 17 residues. Germline CDR1 and CDR2: SGHTA and FQGNSA. Trimming removed 1 base at V and 1 base at J, with 16 bases between. The chain's CDR3 is CASSLDILQGPNTEAFF. The CDR3 region has the DNA TGTGCCAGCAGCTTAGACATACTACAGGGTCCGAACACTGAAGCTTTCTTT.

The chain couples TRBV6-5 to TRBJ1-5; 8 bases are shared with TRBD1. The CDR3 has 14 amino acids. Per germline, CDR1 MNHEY and CDR2 SVGAGI. V lost 5 bases, J lost 7 bases, and 7 bases stayed unmatched. CDR3 residues: CASSINRGGQPQHF. The CDR3 region has the DNA TGTGCCAGCAGTATTAACAGGGGGGGACAGCCCCAGCATTTT.

CDR3 nucleotide sequence: TGTGCCAGCAGCCCGTTATTGGACACTGAAGCTTTCTTT. Translated: CASSPLLDTEAFF. The gene calls are TRBV12-3 or TRBV12-4 and TRBJ1-1; D is uncertain. The CDR3 loop spans 13 amino acids. V lost 6 bases and J lost 3, with 11 bases in between.

The chain joins TRBV4-2 to TRBJ1-1; 7 bases match TRBD1. Trimming took 5 bases from V and 0 from J; bases not matched to a gene: 12. From germline, CDR1 is LGHNA and CDR2 YNFKEQ. CDR3 length: 17 residues. CDR3 region: CASSTPPGQYLNTEAFF. In DNA form, the CDR3 reads TGTGCCAGCAGCACTCCTCCGGGACAGTATCTGAACACTGAAGCTTTCTTT.

This rearrangement joins TRBV5-6 to TRBJ1-1; 7 positions agree with TRBD1. J lost 0 bases, V lost 0 bases, and 2 bases had no gene match. Germline CDR1 and CDR2: SGHDT and YYEEEE. The CDR3 contains 15 residues. The CDR3 is CASSLEDRLNTEAFF. Here the CDR3 DNA reads TGTGCCAGCAGCTTGGAGGACAGGCTGAACACTGAAGCTTTCTTT.

CDR3 nucleotide sequence: TGCAGCGTTGACAGGGGAGACACTAACTATGGCTACACCTTC. This sequence encodes CSVDRGDTNYGYTF. J is TRBJ1-2 and V is TRBV29-1, with a possible D match to TRBD1 (6 bases). Germline CDR1 reads SQVTM; CDR2 reads ANQGSEA. Trimming removed 3 bases from V and 0 bases from J, with 11 bases in between. The CDR3 is made up of 14 amino acids.

The chain uses TRBV5-6 and TRBJ1-5; D call uncertain. Deletions cut 4 bases from V and 4 bases from J, with 15 bases between. Per the germline V gene, CDR1 is SGHDT and CDR2 is YYEEEE. CDR3 size: 15 residues. The CDR3 is CASSPEPGWNQPQHF. The CDR3, as DNA: TGTGCCAGCAGCCCTGAGCCAGGATGGAATCAGCCCCAGCATTTT.

The J gene is TRBJ2-7, the V gene TRBV27; TRBD1 might be the D (6 bases). Trimming took off 3 bases at V and 7 bases at J, with 25 bases between the two ends. Germline CDR1 is MNHEY and CDR2 is SMNVEV (reference sequence). The CDR3 runs 17 residues. CDR3 loop: CASSFRVTGWTVYEQYF. Here the CDR3 DNA reads TGTGCCAGCAGTTTTAGGGTTACGGGCTGGACAGTATATGAGCAGTACTTC.

This chain joins TRBV19 and TRBJ1-2; a possible D gene is TRBD1 (5 bases). V lost 3 bases, J lost 1 base, and 12 bases lay in between. The germline gives CDR1 LNHDA, CDR2 SQIVND (reference sequence). CDR3 length: 15 residues. This CDR3 is CASSMSGQGNYGYTF. CDR3 bases: TGTGCCAGTAGTATGTCCGGCCAGGGTAACTATGGCTACACCTTC.

V gene TRBV12-3 or TRBV12-4 combines with J gene TRBJ2-1, with 7 nucleotides matching TRBD2. The CDR3 is 11 amino acids. Losses at the gene ends were 6 bases for V and 14 bases for J; bases not matched to a gene: 7. The chain's CDR3 is CASREGTTKFF. CDR3 nucleotides: TGTGCCAGCAGAGAAGGGACTACTAAGTTCTTC.

This clone was recorded once. This chain links TRBV29-1 with TRBJ2-7, with 7 bases that match TRBD1. The trim removed 7 bases at V and 0 bases at J, leaving 9 bases unmatched. Germline assignment: CDR1 SQVTM and CDR2 ANQGSEA. CDR3 length: 14 amino acids. This CDR3 reads CSARQGSGSYEQYF. The CDR3 DNA reads TGCAGCGCACGACAGGGCAGCGGCTCCTACGAGCAGTACTTC.

The V and J genes are TRBV7-3 and TRBJ2-5; unclear D gene. Trimming stripped 0 bases from V and 0 bases from J, with 2 bases between. This CDR3 spans 13 amino acids. Germline V gene sequence: CDR1 SGHTA, CDR2 FQGTGA. CDR3 sequence reads: CASSLTDQETQYF. Written as DNA, the CDR3 is TGTGCCAGCAGCTTAACCGACCAAGAGACCCAGTACTTC.

The chain's CDR3 is CASSLLGFEQYF. For the CDR3, the DNA is TGTGCCAGCAGTTTACTCGGGTTCGAGCAGTACTTC. This chain uses TRBV12-3 or TRBV12-4 with TRBJ2-7; unclear D gene. CDR3 length equals 12 residues. Trimming stripped 2 bases from V and 6 bases from J, with 8 bases between.